This TCR beta chain originates from a study of CXCR3-negative and CXCR3-positive naive CD8 T cells. Measured by frequency, this clonotype is medium-sized. Its cognate antigen is unknown. Points from the study as a whole: TCR interaction strength was inferred from TRB CDR3 physicochemistry, as CD5 matched across naive subsets. Hydrophobicity was higher for TRB CDR3s found in CXCR3-positive naive cells than in CXCR3-negative naive cells.

With UMI labels, 5' RACE was used to prepare the TRB cDNA libraries. TCRdb re-called the 5' RACE reads; every CDR3 protein appears as one record, without DNA. The sample holds approximately 9,700 distinct CDR3 sequences. Cells classed as naive CD8+ T cells were CD45RO-CCR7+CD27+CD95-. The CDR3 is made up of 12 amino acids. The germline V gene has CDR1 SEHNR and CDR2 FQNEAQ (reference sequence). Sequencing input: naive CXCR3- CD8+ T cells from blood. Described subset: CD45RO-CCR7+CD27+CD95- naive CD8+ T cells lacking CXCR3 (TNR3-). The receptor was isolated from a human donor in good health. Some clones in this sample may be carry-over from other donors' samples. The chain uses TRBV7-9 and TRBJ1-1. CDR3 region: CASSFGNTEAFF.